This T cell receptor (beta chain) was sequenced for a study of T cells after yellow fever vaccination. MiXCR was run by TCRdb on the 5' RACE reads, yielding one entry per CDR3 protein. The sample includes about 350,000 distinct CDR3 sequences, 4.1% of them seen just once. Trimming removed 8 bases from V and 4 bases from J, with 17 bases in between. Germline CDR1 and CDR2: SGDLS and YYNGEE. The CDR3 has 14 amino acids. This chain connects TRBV9 to TRBJ2-3; D gene uncertain. Source: PBMCs, taken 5 days after the yellow fever booster vaccination. The sequence derives from a man aged 18 to 35 who received the YFV17D yellow fever vaccine. Here the CDR3 reads CASTSTAEADTQYF. CDR3 in DNA: TGTGCCAGTACCTCTACAGCCGAAGCAGATACGCAGTATTTT.